A single sample is the source of the 9 T cell receptor beta chains below, sequenced in a study of cytotoxic CD8 clonotypes in ibrutinib-treated CLL. Sequencing used immunoSEQ multiplex PCR; TCRdb keeps in-frame clones, though not all of them. The sample has about 130,000 clones, approximately 80% seen once. Sequences were derived from PBMCs, sampled after 24 months of ibrutinib treatment. These receptors all stem from a human donor with chronic lymphocytic leukemia.

The chain links TRBV19 to TRBJ2-5; D possibly corresponds to TRBD1 (5 bases). The CDR3 sequence is 14 residues long. V was clipped by 3 bases and J by 5 bases, with 13 bases between them. Germline V gene lookup returns CDR1 LNHDA and CDR2 SQIVND (reference sequence). CDR3 coding DNA: TGTGCCAGTAGTATGGGCGGCAGGGCGGAGACCCAGTACTTC. Translation gives CASSMGGRAETQYF.

This clone was observed once. The gene calls are TRBV6-5 and TRBJ1-2, with D hard to call. This CDR3 region has 15 residues. From germline, CDR1 is MNHEY and CDR2 SVGAGI. Trimming removed 0 bases at V and 5 bases at J, with 13 bases between. The CDR3 sequence: CASSYSGGRTYGYTF. The CDR3 DNA reads as TGTGCCAGCAGTTACTCGGGCGGTCGCACTTATGGCTACACCTTC.

V and J are TRBV11-2 and TRBJ2-3; 8 bases map to TRBD1. Germline values: CDR1 SGHAT, CDR2 FQNNGV. The trim removed 5 bases at V and 5 bases at J, leaving 15 bases unmatched. There are 17 residues in the CDR3. The DNA of the CDR3 is TGTGCCAGCAGCAGGACCAGGGGGCGCATCGGAATAGATACGCAGTATTTT. Translating it yields CASSRTRGRIGIDTQYF.

V and J are TRBV21-1 and TRBJ1-2; the D call TRBD1 from the table was never checked on the DNA. TRBV21-1 is shown as a pseudogene. The CDR3 totals 13 residues. This chain's CDR3 is CASPADRGYGYTF. Here the CDR3 DNA reads TGTGCCAGCCCAGCGGACAGGGGCTATGGCTACACCTTC.

This clone was detected only once. The chain joins TRBV5-4 to TRBJ2-5; 9 bases align to TRBD1. V was clipped by 0 bases and J by 3 bases; unmatched bases: 3. Germline-derived CDR1 and CDR2 are SGHNT and YYREEE (reference sequence). The CDR3 has 15 residues. The CDR3, as DNA: TGTGCCAGCAGCTTGGTGGGACAGGGAAAAGAGACCCAGTACTTC. Amino acids: CASSLVGQGKETQYF.

The CDR3 sequence is CASSLQDSYNEQFF. The CDR3 DNA follows: TGTGCCAGCAGCCTCCAAGACAGCTACAATGAGCAGTTCTTC. The chain carries TRBV11-2 and TRBJ2-1; tentative D call: TRBD1 (5 bases). CDR3 length equals 14 residues. V lost 5 bases, J lost 3 bases, and 11 bases lay in between. Germline V lookup: CDR1 SGHAT, CDR2 FQNNGV. The variable domain in full, with the rest retrieved from reference TRBV11-2 and TRBJ2-1, is EAGVAQSPRYKIIEKRQSVAFWCNPISGHATLYWYQQILGQGPKLLIQFQNNGVVDDSQLPKDRFSAERLKGVDSTLKIQPAKLEDSAVYLCASSLQDSYNEQFFGPGTRLTVL.

A single count supports this clone. The chain carries TRBV6-6 and TRBJ2-5; possibly TRBD2 for D (5 bases). Trimming took 6 bases from V and 1 from J, leaving 15 bases between them. Germline-derived CDR1 and CDR2 are MNHNY and SVGAGI (reference sequence). The CDR3 covers 15 residues. CDR3 loop: CASRPESEGQETQYF. CDR3 nucleotides: TGTGCCAGCAGACCCGAGAGTGAGGGCCAAGAGACCCAGTACTTC.

The V and J genes are TRBV4-1 and TRBJ1-4, with D possibly being TRBD1 (5 bases). Germline V gene data show CDR1 as MGHRA and CDR2 as YSYEKL. This CDR3 contains 13 residues. Trimming removed 9 bases from V and 4 bases from J, with 12 bases in between. CDR3 loop: CASTGGNNEKLFF. CDR3 in DNA: TGCGCCAGTACGGGGGGGAATAATGAAAAACTGTTTTTT.

CDR3 residues: CASRGTGGSRTEAFF. The CDR3 region has the DNA TGTGCCAGCAGGGGGACAGGGGGCTCGAGGACTGAAGCTTTCTTT. V gene TRBV6-5 combines with J gene TRBJ1-1; 12 nucleotides match TRBD1. The CDR3 has 15 residues. Germline assignment: CDR1 MNHEY and CDR2 SVGAGI. V lost 6 bases to trimming and J lost 5 bases; unmatched junction nucleotides: 7.